This T cell receptor (beta chain) emerged from a study of somatic mutations in cytotoxic T cells in rheumatoid arthritis. Study overall: Among the T-cell populations stained with V beta antibodies, some were separated by flow sorting at nearly 100% purity, including V beta1+ cells whose TCRB was sequenced.

As originally analysed: Patient CD8+ clones exceeding 1% seldom corresponded to published virus-specific TCRB sequences. TCRdb keeps only in-frame clones here, not all; method: immunoSEQ multiplex PCR. V, J and clone size are taken as reported in that table, and D and trimming were inferred from the DNA itself. The table lists 9,500 or so clones, about 82% of them singletons. Regarding the study as a whole: Levels of CD8+ T-cell clonality in rheumatoid arthritis patients were statistically indistinguishable from those seen in age-matched healthy controls, with no significant difference. The identity of the antigens targeted by the expanded CD8+ clones remained unknown.

Remarks on this clone: Antigen unknown.

V shed 9 bases, J shed 8 bases, and the junction held 3 bases outside the gene matches. This CDR3 is built from 11 residues. Germline V gene sequence: CDR1 LNHDA, CDR2 SQIVND (reference sequence). This receptor was identified in an adult with rheumatoid arthritis. This sequence joins TRBV19 and TRBJ2-1; 8 nucleotides match TRBD2. The sequencing sample was made of CD8+ T cells sorted from blood. The CDR3 bases are TGTGCCAGCGGGACTAGTTATGAGCAGTTCTTC. Translated: CASGTSYEQFF. Drawing the rest from reference TRBV19 and TRBJ2-1, the complete variable domain is DGGITQSPKYLFRKEGQNVTLSCEQNLNHDAMYWYRQDPGQGLRLIYYSQIVNDFQKGDIAEGYSVSREKKESFPLTVTSAQKNPTAFYLCASGTSYEQFFGPGTRLTVL.